The 20 T cell receptor beta chains below were found in one sample sequenced in a study of spatial heterogeneity in lung cancer. Findings and caveats of the study: Intratumoral expanded alpha and beta TCR counts were found to track tumor mutation counts.

Each CDR3 protein gets one entry after TCRdb re-called the 5' RACE reads with MiXCR. The sample includes roughly 4,000 distinct CDR3 sequences, roughly a tenth seen only once; the top ten take about 60%. Time point here: sample taken at primary tumor resection. Their cognate antigens are unknown. Source: lung tumor tissue, taken at surgery. These receptors all come from a male donor with early-stage non-small cell lung cancer.

In this sample, this clonotype is medium-sized. This sequence joins TRBV28 and TRBJ2-7; D unresolved. V lost 3 bases to trimming and J lost 3 bases, with 9 bases between them. Germline loops: CDR1 MDHEN, CDR2 SYDVKM. This CDR3 is 13 amino acids long. The CDR3 DNA sequence: TGTGCCAGCAGTTTGGTCAGCAACTACGAGCAGTACTTC. Its translation is CASSLVSNYEQYF. The full variable domain, rest sourced from reference TRBV28 and TRBJ2-7, is DVKVTQSSRYLVKRTGEKVFLECVQDMDHENMFWYRQDPGLGLRLIYFSYDVKMKEKGDIPEGYSVSREKKERFSLILESASTNQTSMYLCASSLVSNYEQYFGPGTRLTVT.

The gene calls are TRBV19 and TRBJ1-5; the D is unclear. Germline assignment: CDR1 LNHDA and CDR2 SQIVND (reference sequence). Trimming took 1 base from V and 1 from J, leaving 11 bases between them. The length of the CDR3 is 16 residues. The chain's CDR3 is CASSIGEGISNQPQHF. The CDR3 nucleotides are TGTGCCAGTAGTATAGGGGAAGGGATCAGCAATCAGCCCCAGCATTTT.

This chain joins TRBV10-3 and TRBJ1-6; no definite D call. Trimming pared 3 bases from V and 9 bases from J, leaving 15 bases between. CDR1 ENHRY and CDR2 SYGVKD come from the germline V gene. The CDR3 extends over 15 amino acids. DNA of the CDR3: TGTGCCATCAGTGAAGACGGAGAAAGGTCTTCACCCCTCCACTTT. Translation: CAISEDGERSSPLHF.

This clonotype is deemed medium-sized. The chain has TRBV7-9 and TRBJ2-5; D possibly corresponds to TRBD2 (5 bases). Germline lookup yields CDR1 SEHNR and CDR2 FQNEAQ (reference sequence). The CDR3 spans 14 residues. Trimming cost V 6 bases and J 4 bases, with 15 bases left between them. The CDR3: CASSSGNRRETQYF. CDR3 coding DNA: TGTGCCAGCAGTTCCGGGAACCGAAGAGAGACCCAGTACTTC.

This clonotype was observed a handful of times. The V call is TRBV4-3, the J call TRBJ2-3, with TRBD1 as a possible D gene (5 bases). V was cut by 5 bases and J by 0 bases, with 15 bases left in between. This CDR3 spans 16 amino acids. Germline assignment: CDR1 LGHNA and CDR2 YSLEER. The CDR3 is CASSSSLGASTDTQYF. The CDR3 coding sequence is TGCGCCAGCAGCTCCTCTTTAGGGGCTAGCACAGATACGCAGTATTTT.

The chain uses TRBV5-4 and TRBJ2-3; D remains unclear. V was cut by 9 bases and J by 7 bases, with 12 bases left in between. This CDR3 has 11 residues. Germline V CDR1 and CDR2: SGHNT, YYREEE (reference sequence). This CDR3 reads CATQTGNTQYF. CDR3 coding DNA: TGTGCCACCCAGACTGGGAATACGCAGTATTTT.

This clonotype was picked up a small number of times. The V and J genes are TRBV3-1 and TRBJ2-7; D perhaps matches TRBD1 (5 bases). The V end was cut by 2 bases, the J end by 4 bases, with 9 bases between. The CDR3 loop spans 13 amino acids. In germline, CDR1 is LGHDT, CDR2 YNNKEL (reference sequence). DNA for the CDR3: TGTGCCAGCAGCCAAATGCAGGGTTACGAGCAGTACGTC. It translates to CASSQMQGYEQYV.

This clonotype showed up just a few times. The genes are TRBV6-5 and TRBJ2-7; 11 nucleotides align to TRBD2. The CDR3 is 16 amino acids. The J segment lost 9 bases and the V segment lost 4 bases, leaving 14 bases of the junction unmatched. Germline CDR1 MNHEY, CDR2 SVGAGI. CDR3: CASSSAGSGTSGTQYV. The CDR3 bases are TGTGCCAGCAGTTCCGCCGGCTCCGGGACTAGCGGAACGCAGTACGTC.

In its sample, this clonotype was seen once. The CDR3 nucleotides are TGCAGTATAGCGCCGGGAACAGATACGCAGTATTTT. Its protein product is CSIAPGTDTQYF. The V and J genes are TRBV29-1 and TRBJ2-3; D is possibly TRBD2 (5 bases). The CDR3 is 12 amino acids. Germline CDR1 reads SQVTM; CDR2 reads ANQGSEA.

In its sample, this clonotype ranks as medium-sized. The rearrangement uses TRBV18 and TRBJ2-2; 9 bases are a match to TRBD1. Unmatched junction bases numbered 4, after V lost 2 bases and J lost 6 bases. Germline lookup yields CDR1 KGHSH and CDR2 LQKENI. The CDR3 consists of 15 residues. CDR3 sequence (DNA): TGTGCCAGCTCACCAAGGACAGGGGACCCCGGGGAGCTGTTTTTT. Encoded protein: CASSPRTGDPGELFF.

This clonotype ranks as medium-sized. The chain joins TRBV25-1 to TRBJ1-4; D is unclear. Trimming stripped 8 bases from V and 8 bases from J, with 15 bases between. The CDR3 sequence is 13 residues long. CDR1 and CDR2 from the germline V gene are MGHDK and SYGVNS. The CDR3 loop is CASARPGGEKLFF. In DNA form, the CDR3 reads TGTGCCAGCGCGCGACCGGGAGGCGAAAAACTGTTTTTT.

This clonotype came up many times. The rearrangement links TRBV4-2 to TRBJ2-3; 12 bases agree with TRBD2. The CDR3 is 16 residues long. V was clipped by 4 bases and J by 4 bases; unmatched bases: 6. CDR1 and CDR2 from the germline V gene are LGHNA and YNFKEQ. CDR3 sequence: CASSLLAGGTADTQYF. For the CDR3, the DNA is TGTGCCAGCAGCCTACTAGCGGGGGGCACGGCAGATACGCAGTATTTT.

The chain employs TRBV28 and TRBJ1-1, with a tentative D call TRBD1 (5 bases). The CDR3 runs to 14 residues. Germline CDR1 reads MDHEN; CDR2 reads SYDVKM. The V and J ends lost 3 bases and 2 bases respectively, with 10 bases between them. CDR3 in DNA: TGTGCCAGCAGTTTGACCAGGGCAAACACTGAAGCTTTCTTT. Amino acid sequence: CASSLTRANTEAFF.

This sequence joins TRBV9 and TRBJ2-3; 9 nucleotides line up with TRBD2. The V and J ends lost 4 bases and 2 bases, in that order; junction bases with no gene match: 8. The CDR3 consists of 16 residues. The V gene's germline CDR1 is SGDLS and CDR2 YYNGEE. The CDR3 coding sequence is TGTGCCAGCAGCTCCCGGACTAGCGACATCACAGATACGCAGTATTTT. It is translated as CASSSRTSDITDTQYF. Combining the CDR3 with reference TRBV9 and TRBJ2-3 gives the whole variable domain DSGVTQTPKHLITATGQRVTLRCSPRSGDLSVYWYQQSLDQGLQFLIQYYNGEERAKGNILERFSAQQFPDLHSELNLSSLELGDSALYFCASSSRTSDITDTQYFGPGTRLTVL.

The chain carries TRBV7-9 and TRBJ2-5, with TRBD1 matching over 7 bases. V lost 1 base, J lost 4 bases, and 6 bases stayed unmatched. The CDR3 contains 15 residues. Germline loops: CDR1 SEHNR, CDR2 FQNEAQ (reference sequence). CDR3 loop: CASSLEDRKVETQYF. CDR3 sequence (DNA): TGTGCCAGCAGCTTAGAGGACAGGAAGGTAGAGACCCAGTACTTC. The full variable domain, completed using reference TRBV7-9 and TRBJ2-5, is DTGVSQNPRHKITKRGQNVTFRCDPISEHNRLYWYRQTLGQGPEFLTYFQNEAQLEKSRLLSDRFSAERPKGSFSTLEIQRTEQGDSAMYLCASSLEDRKVETQYFGPGTRLLVL.

The genes are TRBV7-9 and TRBJ2-3; TRBD2 agrees at 7 bases. The CDR3 is 14 residues long. V shed 5 bases, J shed 5 bases, and the junction held 7 bases outside the gene matches. CDR1 and CDR2 from the germline V gene are SEHNR and FQNEAQ (reference sequence). The DNA for the CDR3 is TGTGCCAGCAGCCCCCGCCAGCGGGGAGATACGCAGTATTTT. Encoded protein: CASSPRQRGDTQYF.

This clonotype was picked up a small number of times. The chain couples TRBV27 to TRBJ2-5; a possible D gene is TRBD1 (6 bases). The length of the CDR3 is 14 residues. Deletions cut 8 bases from V and 5 bases from J, with 18 bases between. The V gene's germline CDR1 is MNHEY and CDR2 SMNVEV (reference sequence). The CDR3 DNA reads as TGTGCCAGCTCCATGGGGGACACTCGGGAGACCCAGTACTTC. Translation gives CASSMGDTRETQYF.

Only a few counts were recorded for this clonotype. The chain couples TRBV3-1 to TRBJ2-2; D gene ambiguous. The CDR3 spans 13 residues. Trimming left V 1 base short and J 3 bases short, with 3 bases between. Germline V gene sequence: CDR1 LGHDT, CDR2 YNNKEL (reference sequence). The chain's CDR3 is CASSQVDTGELFF. DNA for the CDR3: TGTGCCAGCAGCCAAGTTGACACCGGGGAGCTGTTTTTT.

The chain recombines TRBV3-1 with TRBJ2-5, with a weak D call TRBD1 (6 bases). CDR1 is LGHDT, CDR2 YNNKEL, per germline (reference sequence). This CDR3 is 15 amino acids long. Trimming cost V 3 bases and J 1 base, with 12 bases left between them. In DNA, the CDR3 is TGTGCCAGCAGCCAGTTTACAGGGCCCCAAGAGACCCAGTACTTC. Its translation is CASSQFTGPQETQYF.

The CDR3 region has the DNA TGTGCCAGCAGTTTAGCGAGGGCAGGCAATCAGCCCCAGCATTTT. Translating gives CASSLARAGNQPQHF. The V and J genes are TRBV12-3 or TRBV12-4 and TRBJ1-5; D remains ambiguous. The CDR3 runs to 15 residues. V was pared by 0 bases and J by 2 bases, with 8 bases between.